One sample yielded the 30 T cell receptor beta chains listed below, sequenced in a study of shared clonotypes between healthy human individuals. Assay used: immunoSEQ multiplex PCR; TCRdb lists only in-frame clones, some missing. Among some 2,400,000 clones listed, roughly 95% were seen once. The source material was naive CD4+ T cells sorted from blood. Documented subset: CD45RA+ positively selected. These TCRs come from a man aged 18 to 30 in good health.

This chain connects TRBV4-3 to TRBJ2-1; 11 bases fit TRBD2. The CDR3 runs 21 residues. After removal of 9 bases from V and 5 bases from J, the junction contained 27 bases not matched to a gene. From germline, CDR1 is LGHNA and CDR2 YSLEER. CDR3 loop: CASSKIGGRLAGGVLNNEQFF. The CDR3 DNA reads as TGCGCCAGTAGCAAGATAGGCGGGCGCCTAGCGGGAGGCGTACTAAACAATGAGCAGTTCTTC.

On this clone itself: In the same sample, other DNA sequences code for this CDR3. V is TRBV30 and J is TRBJ1-2; possibly TRBD1 for D (5 bases). The CDR3 has 13 residues. Germline V gives CDR1 GTSNPN, CDR2 SVGIG (reference sequence). Trimming removed 2 bases from V and 6 bases from J, with 13 bases in between. CDR3 residues: CAWSPRRGDGYTF. CDR3 nucleotides: TGTGCCTGGAGTCCTAGACGGGGGGATGGCTACACCTTC.

This clone was recorded once. The rearrangement uses TRBV6-5 and TRBJ2-3, with a weak D call TRBD2 (6 bases). Germline loops: CDR1 MNHEY, CDR2 SVGAGI. The V gene lost 5 bases and the J gene lost 4 bases, with 13 bases spanning the gap. This CDR3 has 14 amino acids. The CDR3 here is CASSPGGDSDTQYF. The CDR3, as DNA: TGTGCCAGCAGTCCCGGCGGGGACTCAGATACGCAGTATTTT.

V gene TRBV5-4 combines with J gene TRBJ1-2; TRBD1 might be the D (6 bases). This CDR3 has 15 residues. Germline CDR1 is SGHNT and CDR2 is YYREEE (reference sequence). V lost 4 bases and J lost 3, with 16 bases in between. The CDR3 loop reads CASSRRTGRDYGYTF. The CDR3 DNA reads TGTGCCAGCAGCCGACGTACAGGGAGGGACTATGGCTACACCTTC.

This clone has just a few counts. Here the CDR3 DNA reads TGTGCCAGTAGTTTGGGACAGAATTCACCCCTCCACTTT. Its protein is CASSLGQNSPLHF. V gene TRBV19 combines with J gene TRBJ1-6, with 7 bases that match TRBD1. J gave up 7 bases and V 5 bases, and 2 bases lay outside the gene matches. The CDR3 is 13 residues long. Germline loops: CDR1 LNHDA, CDR2 SQIVND (reference sequence).

A remark on this clone: The junction departs from germline at one end; a sequencing error may be responsible. V and J are TRBV6-5 and TRBJ1-1; D gene ambiguous. Germline V CDR1 and CDR2: MNHEY, SVGAGI. The CDR3 runs 12 residues. Written as DNA, the CDR3 is TGTGCCAGCTTTAGGGCGAACTCTGAAGCTTTCTTT. Its translation: CASFRANSEAFF.

Details on this clone: Germline is not matched at one junction end, which may reflect a read error. The CDR3 sequence: CASSLALPSDEQYF. The CDR3 coding sequence is TGTGCCAGCAGCTTAGCCCTCCCCTCCGACGAGCAGTACTTC. The J gene is TRBJ2-7, the V gene TRBV7-2; D uncertain. The CDR3 totals 14 residues. Germline CDR1 reads SGHTA; CDR2 reads FQGNSA.

This chain's CDR3 is CASSILRGRGTGELFF. The DNA of the CDR3 is TGTGCCAGTAGTATACTGCGGGGCAGGGGCACCGGGGAGCTGTTTTTT. J is TRBJ2-2 and V is TRBV19, with D perhaps TRBD1 or TRBD2 (6 bases each). The CDR3 sequence is 16 residues long. Germline V CDR1 and CDR2: LNHDA, SQIVND (reference sequence). V was trimmed by 2 bases and J by 4 bases, leaving 14 bases between them.

The chain is built from TRBV6-4 and TRBJ2-3, with TRBD2 matching over 8 bases. The CDR3 has 16 residues. CDR1 and CDR2 (germline): MRHNA, SNTAGT. Trimming at V came to 2 bases and at J to 2 bases, leaving 6 bases not matched to a gene. CDR3 sequence: CASSDQSGGLTDTQYF. DNA of the CDR3: TGTGCCAGCAGTGACCAAAGCGGGGGCCTCACAGATACGCAGTATTTT.

This clone was recorded once. The same CDR3 is also encoded by other DNA sequences in this sample. The chain joins TRBV11-2 to TRBJ2-7; 8 nucleotides align to TRBD1. This CDR3 region has 15 residues. Trimming removed 1 base from V and 3 bases from J; junction bases left unmatched: 5. The germline gives CDR1 SGHAT, CDR2 FQNNGV. The CDR3 DNA follows: TGTGCCAGCAGCTTAGTTGGGACAGGTGTCTACGAGCAGTACTTC. Its translation: CASSLVGTGVYEQYF.

Notes on this clone: This sample includes further DNA sequences coding for the same CDR3. For the CDR3, the DNA is TGCGCCAGCAGCCAGGGACAGGGTGGTGGCTACACCTTC. It yields the protein CASSQGQGGGYTF. This rearrangement joins TRBV5-1 to TRBJ1-2, with TRBD1 matching over 9 bases. Germline V gene lookup returns CDR1 SGHRS and CDR2 YFSETQ. The junction had 5 bases not matched to a gene; V was cut back by 4 bases and J by 7 bases. This CDR3 is built from 13 residues.

This chain connects TRBV2 to TRBJ2-7, with D perhaps matching TRBD2 (6 bases). The CDR3 extends over 14 amino acids. CDR1 and CDR2 from the germline V gene are SNHLY and FYNNEI. With 0 bases removed from V and 2 bases from J, the gap between germline ends came to 8 bases. The CDR3 reads CASSEARTTYEQYF. CDR3 sequence (DNA): TGTGCCAGCAGTGAAGCGCGGACTACCTACGAGCAGTACTTC.

V and J are TRBV2 and TRBJ2-1, with TRBD2 matching 10 bases. Germline V gene data show CDR1 as SNHLY and CDR2 as FYNNEI. J was trimmed by 2 bases and V by 6 bases; bases with no gene match: 7. The CDR3 length is 16 residues. For the CDR3, the DNA is TGTGCCAGCAGGGCCTTAGCGGGGGGCACCTACAATGAGCAGTTCTTC. Translation gives CASRALAGGTYNEQFF.

The chain combines TRBV4-1 with TRBJ1-4, with unresolved D. The CDR3 is 13 residues long. V gave up 1 base and J gave up 7 bases, with 7 bases separating them. Germline-derived CDR1 and CDR2 are MGHRA and YSYEKL. Here the CDR3 reads CASSQVQLEKLFF. The CDR3 nucleotides are TGCGCCAGCAGCCAAGTTCAGCTTGAAAAACTGTTTTTT.

The rearrangement joins TRBV6-1 to TRBJ2-7, with D tentatively TRBD1 (5 bases). Trimming took 7 bases from V and 1 from J, leaving 14 bases between them. The CDR3 extends over 14 amino acids. Germline CDR1 and CDR2: MNHNS and SASEGT. In DNA, the CDR3 is TGTGCCAGCACCCAAGGTAGGACATCCTACGAGCAGTACTTC. Its translation is CASTQGRTSYEQYF.

V usage is TRBV6-5 and J usage is TRBJ1-3, with D possibly being TRBD1 (5 bases). The CDR3 sequence is 15 residues long. CDR1 and CDR2 (germline): MNHEY, SVGAGI. Trimming took 11 bases from V and 0 from J, leaving 17 bases between them. The DNA for the CDR3 is TGTGCCGCCGGGAGGGACCCTTACTCTGGAAACACCATATATTTT. It specifies CAAGRDPYSGNTIYF.

The chain has TRBV7-2 and TRBJ2-3; D unresolved. V gave up 5 bases and J gave up 9 bases, with 15 bases separating them. The CDR3 has 13 residues. Germline V CDR1 and CDR2: SGHTA, FQGNSA. In nucleotides, the CDR3 is TGTGCCAGCAGCCCCGATACCGTCGTCACGCAGTATTTT. Translated: CASSPDTVVTQYF.

The chain recombines TRBV5-1 with TRBJ2-7; D is ambiguous. This CDR3 spans 15 amino acids. The V end was cut by 3 bases, the J end by 6 bases, with 19 bases between. CDR1 is SGHRS and CDR2 is YFSETQ in the germline V gene. For the CDR3, the DNA is TGCGCCAGCAGCTCGGCAGGCAATCCGGACCTCGAGCAGTACTTC. Its translation: CASSSAGNPDLEQYF.

This chain links TRBV12-5 with TRBJ2-3, with D unclear. In germline, CDR1 is LGHNT, CDR2 FRNRAP. This CDR3 spans 12 amino acids. V was trimmed by 5 bases and J by 4 bases, leaving 7 bases between them. The CDR3 region is CASGNQPDTQYF. The DNA for the CDR3 is TGTGCTAGTGGTAACCAGCCAGATACGCAGTATTTT.

This clone has a single count. Other DNA sequences in the same sample also yield this CDR3. The chain uses TRBV7-9 and TRBJ1-1; D is undetermined. V was pared by 2 bases and J by 5 bases, with 6 bases between. Germline V gene lookup returns CDR1 SEHNR and CDR2 FQNEAQ (reference sequence). The CDR3 covers 12 residues. CDR3 amino acids: CASSLMGTEAFF. DNA for the CDR3: TGTGCCAGCAGCTTAATGGGGACTGAAGCTTTCTTT.

This chain links TRBV9 with TRBJ2-3; no firm D call. V lost 0 bases, J lost 3 bases, and 8 bases lay in between. This CDR3 has 14 amino acids. Germline assignment: CDR1 SGDLS and CDR2 YYNGEE. Here the CDR3 reads CASSVGTETDTQYF. The CDR3 DNA sequence: TGTGCCAGCAGCGTAGGTACCGAGACAGATACGCAGTATTTT. Variable domain in full (rest from reference TRBV9 and TRBJ2-3): DSGVTQTPKHLITATGQRVTLRCSPRSGDLSVYWYQQSLDQGLQFLIQYYNGEERAKGNILERFSAQQFPDLHSELNLSSLELGDSALYFCASSVGTETDTQYFGPGTRLTVL.

About this clone itself: The conserved phenylalanine or tryptophan normally closing the CDR3 is absent here, so this likely arose from a read error. The chain employs TRBV7-9 and TRBJ1-6; no definite D call. CDR1 is SEHNR, CDR2 FQNEAQ, per germline (reference sequence). This CDR3 region has 15 residues. Trimming left V 2 bases short and J 5 bases short, with 10 bases between. CDR3 in DNA: TGTGCCAGCAGCTTAATCGGGAACAATAATTCACCCCTCCACCTT. Translation gives CASSLIGNNNSPLHL.

V usage is TRBV4-2 and J usage is TRBJ2-4, with D hard to call. CDR3 length equals 15 residues. The germline CDR1 and CDR2 sequences are LGHNA and YNFKEQ. Trimming removed 4 bases from V and 12 bases from J, with 22 bases in between. As DNA, the CDR3 is TGTGCCAGCAGCCCAACCCCGGGCCTAGGAATCGGTCAGTACTTC. As protein: CASSPTPGLGIGQYF.

This chain links TRBV2 with TRBJ2-1; 10 nucleotides match TRBD2. The germline gives CDR1 SNHLY, CDR2 FYNNEI. The CDR3 contains 16 residues. V gave up 2 bases and J gave up 7 bases; unmatched junction bases: 8. This chain's CDR3 is CASSELAGVSRNEQFF. In DNA, the CDR3 is TGTGCCAGCAGTGAACTAGCGGGAGTTAGTAGGAATGAGCAGTTCTTC.

The rearrangement uses TRBV28 and TRBJ1-1; D gene uncertain. This CDR3 has 11 amino acids. V lost 6 bases, J lost 11 bases, and 13 bases lay in between. Germline V CDR1 and CDR2: MDHEN, SYDVKM. CDR3: CASRPLVGAFF. Here the CDR3 DNA reads TGTGCCAGCAGGCCCTTGGTTGGCGCTTTCTTT.

V is TRBV28 and J is TRBJ1-3; a possible D gene is TRBD1 (6 bases). This CDR3 has 15 residues. With 5 bases removed from V and 0 bases from J, the gap between germline ends came to 11 bases. Germline-derived CDR1 and CDR2 are MDHEN and SYDVKM. The CDR3 spells CASSLPGASGNTIYF. DNA of the CDR3: TGTGCCAGCAGTCTACCAGGGGCCTCTGGAAACACCATATATTTT.

This clone was observed once. For the CDR3, the DNA is TGTGCCAGCTCACCAAGGGACCCAGCAACTAATGAAAAACTGTTTTTT. It is translated as CASSPRDPATNEKLFF. The rearrangement uses TRBV18 and TRBJ1-4; weak D call: TRBD1 (5 bases). Looked up from germline, CDR1 is KGHSH and CDR2 is LQKENI. The V end was cut by 2 bases, the J end by 0 bases, with 10 bases between. The CDR3 contains 16 residues.

The chain carries TRBV30 and TRBJ2-7; D might be TRBD1 or TRBD2, each matching 5 bases. The CDR3 contains 15 residues. Germline-derived CDR1 and CDR2 are GTSNPN and SVGIG (reference sequence). Trimming took off 0 bases at V and 2 bases at J, with 14 bases between the two ends. In DNA, the CDR3 is TGTGCCTGGAGTGTCATTGGGGACCGACCCTACGAGCAGTACTTC. Translating it yields CAWSVIGDRPYEQYF.

V and J are TRBV5-4 and TRBJ1-3, with a possible D match to TRBD1 (5 bases). The CDR3 totals 17 residues. Germline CDR1 is SGHNT and CDR2 is YYREEE (reference sequence). The V and J ends lost 4 bases and 0 bases respectively, with 17 bases between them. The CDR3 region is CASSEGPTVNSGNTIYF. In DNA form, the CDR3 reads TGTGCCAGCAGCGAGGGACCCACTGTGAACTCTGGAAACACCATATATTTT.

This sequence joins TRBV7-9 and TRBJ1-5, with D possibly being TRBD1 (5 bases). The V and J ends lost 5 bases and 9 bases respectively, with 17 bases between them. The CDR3 sequence is 14 residues long. Germline V CDR1 and CDR2: SEHNR, FQNEAQ (reference sequence). Here the CDR3 reads CASSPGTEIRPQHF. The CDR3 DNA sequence: TGTGCCAGCAGCCCCGGGACCGAGATTCGGCCCCAGCATTTT.